Listed below are T cell receptor beta chains from one sample, sequenced in a study of T-cell reconstitution after alpha-beta-depleted transplantation in children. Each CDR3 protein is one row after TCRdb ran MiXCR on the PCR reads. The repertoire has about 610,000 distinct CDR3 sequences, 10% of them found once; the top ten carry roughly 4%. Material: PBMCs from the stem cell graft donor, obtained from the stem cell graft. Source of these receptors: a human donor who donated a stem cell graft to a child with acute myeloid leukemia. Both conserved end residues are part of each CDR3.

v_gene	j_gene	CDR3aa
TRBV29-1	TRBJ2-1	CSVEGPGVAYNEQFF
TRBV20-1	TRBJ1-3	CSARHGVTNTIYF
TRBV6-1	TRBJ2-7	CASSAPGQGAEQYF
TRBV10-3	TRBJ2-1	CAISEGRGTEQFF
TRBV7-6	TRBJ1-2	CASSLGGGPLGYGYTF
TRBV24-1	TRBJ2-1	CATSDELMASGNEQFF
TRBV28	TRBJ2-1	CASSTYRDRVNNEQFF
TRBV6-1	TRBJ1-1	CASSEEGGLNTEAFF
TRBV21-1	TRBJ2-7	CASSETGTSVIGQYF
TRBV6-5	TRBJ2-7	CASSYSSGVTQYF
TRBV20-1	TRBJ2-3	CSARLAVTDTQYF
TRBV6-5	TRBJ2-2	CASSYSGQNTGELFF
TRBV24-1	TRBJ2-1	CATSGVRRAGNEQFF
TRBV7-8	TRBJ2-5	CASRRILAGDLEETQYF
TRBV28	TRBJ2-5	CASSSGWKETQYF
TRBV12-3/TRBV12-4	TRBJ1-5	CASTSGRPQHF
TRBV3-1	TRBJ2-1	CASSPRTGGEFF
TRBV29-1	TRBJ1-5	CSVEDRAGRYIQPQHF
TRBV9	TRBJ2-1	CASSAGGTAYNEQFF
TRBV2	TRBJ2-7	CASSSGLGRYEQYF
TRBV28	TRBJ2-7	CASSRGEYEQYF
TRBV29-1	TRBJ2-1	CSVNSGSALYNEQFF
TRBV3-1	TRBJ2-7	CASSQVEGEQYF
TRBV7-2	TRBJ2-3	CASSLGRASSNTQYF
TRBV29-1	TRBJ2-7	CGGLVDYEQYF
TRBV29-1	TRBJ2-7	CSVVFPGGPYEQYF
TRBV12-3/TRBV12-4	TRBJ2-7	CASSLKSTQYF
TRBV29-1	TRBJ1-2	CSVQGRKGYGYTF